Presented here are 28 T cell receptor beta chains from one specimen sequenced in a study of cytomegalovirus exposure and HLA in healthy donors. Vbeta (60) and Jbeta (13) primers were used in the PCR. Sequencing was performed with immunoSEQ multiplex PCR; in TCRdb, only in-frame clones are kept and a portion is missing. This repertoire shows under 250,000 clones, roughly 85% found once; its top ten account for 1.5% to 2%. Input material: PBMCs. The receptors were sampled from a male donor in good health and CMV-seronegative.

V is TRBV19 and J is TRBJ2-2, with D possibly matching TRBD1 (6 bases). V was shortened by 5 bases and J by 0 bases, with 13 bases between the two germline ends. Germline assignment: CDR1 LNHDA and CDR2 SQIVND (reference sequence). The CDR3 length is 16 residues. This chain's CDR3 is CASSAGDFANTGELFF. The CDR3 nucleotides read TGTGCCAGTAGTGCAGGGGATTTCGCGAACACCGGGGAGCTGTTTTTT.

This chain joins TRBV6-5 and TRBJ2-1, with D possibly TRBD2 on 6 matching bases. Germline lookup yields CDR1 MNHEY and CDR2 SVGAGI. This CDR3 has 13 residues. V dropped 0 bases and J dropped 11 bases, with 11 bases sitting between them. CDR3 in amino acids: CASSYSTRTQQFF. CDR3 nucleotide sequence: TGTGCCAGCAGTTACTCGACTAGGACCCAGCAGTTCTTC.

The chain joins TRBV9 to TRBJ2-3, with TRBD2 as a possible D gene (6 bases). The CDR3 totals 14 residues. V dropped 1 base and J dropped 1 base, with 7 bases sitting between them. CDR1 is SGDLS and CDR2 is YYNGEE in the germline V gene. The CDR3 sequence is CASSVRERTDTQYF. The DNA of the CDR3 is TGTGCCAGCAGCGTACGGGAGCGCACAGATACGCAGTATTTT.

This sequence joins TRBV5-5 and TRBJ2-7; D might be TRBD2 (5 bases). Trimming pared 0 bases from V and 5 bases from J, leaving 12 bases between. The CDR3 runs to 14 residues. Per the germline V gene, CDR1 is SGHKS and CDR2 is YYEKEE (reference sequence). CDR3 amino acids: CASSLGRGEDEQYF. The CDR3 nucleotides are TGTGCCAGCAGCTTGGGTCGGGGAGAAGACGAGCAGTACTTC.

The rearrangement uses TRBV6-5 and TRBJ2-5, with 7 bases aligning to TRBD1. This CDR3 is 14 amino acids long. Germline-derived CDR1 and CDR2 are MNHEY and SVGAGI. The V segment lost 4 bases and the J segment 1 base; nucleotides outside the gene matches: 3. The CDR3 sequence: CASSLQGLQETQYF. The CDR3 DNA is TGTGCCAGCAGTTTACAGGGGCTCCAAGAGACCCAGTACTTC.

The chain joins TRBV5-1 to TRBJ2-7, with TRBD2 matching over 8 bases. In germline, CDR1 is SGHRS, CDR2 YFSETQ. The V gene end was trimmed by 5 bases and the J gene end by 4 bases; junction bases not matched to a gene: 11. The CDR3 has 15 amino acids. The CDR3 region is CASRQSGTRSYEQYF. As DNA, the CDR3 is TGCGCCAGCAGGCAATCCGGGACTAGGTCATACGAGCAGTACTTC.

The chain uses TRBV4-3 and TRBJ1-5; D is unresolved. Trimming cost V 0 bases and J 4 bases, with 4 bases left between them. This CDR3 is 13 amino acids long. CDR1 is LGHNA, CDR2 YSLEER, per germline. CDR3 sequence (DNA): TGCGCCAGCAGCCAAGACGGGAATCAGCCCCAGCATTTT. Its protein product is CASSQDGNQPQHF.

This rearrangement joins TRBV7-9 to TRBJ2-1; 11 nucleotides align to TRBD2. J lost 7 bases, V lost 1 base, and 3 bases had no gene match. CDR3 length: 15 residues. Germline V CDR1 and CDR2: SEHNR, FQNEAQ (reference sequence). The CDR3 region is CASSLGASGGNEQFF. For the CDR3, the DNA is TGTGCCAGCAGCTTAGGGGCTAGCGGGGGGAATGAGCAGTTCTTC.

The chain recombines TRBV6-5 with TRBJ1-2; TRBD1 aligns across 7 bases. Germline V lookup: CDR1 MNHEY, CDR2 SVGAGI. CDR3 length: 13 residues. Unmatched junction bases numbered 3, after V lost 8 bases and J lost 0 bases. The CDR3 is CASGGTANYGYTF. The CDR3 bases are TGTGCCAGCGGTGGGACAGCTAACTATGGCTACACCTTC.

V and J are TRBV18 and TRBJ2-7; D might be TRBD1 (5 bases). CDR3 length: 15 residues. V gave up 1 base and J gave up 0 bases, with 10 bases separating them. Germline values: CDR1 KGHSH, CDR2 LQKENI. The CDR3 protein is CASSPQGSSSYEQYF. CDR3 bases: TGTGCCAGCTCACCACAGGGGTCGAGCTCCTACGAGCAGTACTTC.

The gene calls are TRBV5-1 and TRBJ1-4; D is uncertain. The CDR3 runs to 15 residues. Germline V lookup: CDR1 SGHRS, CDR2 YFSETQ. V dropped 0 bases and J dropped 10 bases, with 16 bases sitting between them. CDR3 region: CASSLVVAAAGKLFF. CDR3 coding DNA: TGCGCCAGCAGCTTGGTAGTTGCGGCGGCGGGAAAACTGTTTTTT.

The chain couples TRBV27 to TRBJ2-7; D gene unclear. The CDR3 sequence is 11 residues long. Trimming took off 4 bases at V and 3 bases at J, with 4 bases between the two ends. Germline-derived CDR1 and CDR2 are MNHEY and SMNVEV (reference sequence). DNA for the CDR3: TGTGCCAGCAGTTCCCTCTACGAGCAGTACTTC. It yields the protein CASSSLYEQYF.

This rearrangement joins TRBV7-8 to TRBJ2-3; no firm D call. This CDR3 is 16 amino acids long. Germline values: CDR1 SGHVS, CDR2 FQNEAQ. Trimming took off 1 base at V and 3 bases at J, with 14 bases between the two ends. CDR3 coding DNA: TGTGCCAGCAGCTTAGAATCCGCAGGAAAAACAGATACGCAGTATTTT. Protein sequence: CASSLESAGKTDTQYF.

The V and J genes are TRBV7-9 and TRBJ1-4, with TRBD1 matching over 7 bases. V dropped 6 bases and J dropped 0; count of bases not matched to a gene: 4. This CDR3 comprises 15 residues. Germline V lookup: CDR1 SEHNR, CDR2 FQNEAQ (reference sequence). The CDR3 DNA follows: TGTGCCAGCAGTCGCACAGGGGCAACTAATGAAAAACTGTTTTTT. This gives the protein CASSRTGATNEKLFF.

The chain joins TRBV18 to TRBJ1-6; unclear D gene. V was shortened by 3 bases and J by 0 bases, with 6 bases between the two germline ends. The CDR3 length is 15 residues. Germline values: CDR1 KGHSH, CDR2 LQKENI. DNA for the CDR3: TGTGCCAGCTCACCTCTAAGCTCCTATAATTCACCCCTCCACTTT. This gives the protein CASSPLSSYNSPLHF.

This sequence joins TRBV4-1 and TRBJ2-7; 10 bases align to TRBD2. The CDR3 loop spans 17 amino acids. Germline-derived CDR1 and CDR2 are MGHRA and YSYEKL. V lost 4 bases, J lost 1 base, and 10 bases stayed unmatched. This chain's CDR3 is CASSPGPGTSESYEQYF. For the CDR3, the DNA is TGCGCCAGCAGCCCAGGTCCTGGGACTAGCGAGTCCTACGAGCAGTACTTC.

V gene TRBV7-7 combines with J gene TRBJ2-5; 9 bases line up with TRBD1. The germline CDR1 and CDR2 sequences are SSHAT and FNYEAQ (reference sequence). The CDR3 runs to 16 residues. The V gene end was trimmed by 5 bases and the J gene end by 5 bases; junction bases not matched to a gene: 12. The CDR3 DNA reads TGTGCCAGCAGCCTTTGGATTGGGACAGGGAGCGAGACCCAGTACTTC. This sequence encodes CASSLWIGTGSETQYF.

This clone was observed a few times. The chain's CDR3 is CASSQDFDRTRETQYF. The CDR3 region has the DNA TGCGCCAGCAGCCAAGATTTCGACAGGACTAGGGAGACCCAGTACTTC. The chain has TRBV4-3 and TRBJ2-5; tentatively, D is TRBD2 (7 bases). The V gene's germline CDR1 is LGHNA and CDR2 YSLEER. The CDR3 has 16 residues. The germline V and J ends were trimmed by 0 bases and 5 bases, with 16 bases remaining between them.

V and J are TRBV7-8 and TRBJ2-7; a weak D match, TRBD1 (6 bases). With 5 bases removed from V and 0 bases from J, the gap between germline ends came to 14 bases. Germline V CDR1 and CDR2: SGHVS, FQNEAQ. The CDR3 covers 15 residues. In DNA form, the CDR3 reads TGTGCCAGCAGCAACCGGGACACGCTCTCCTACGAGCAGTACTTC. Protein: CASSNRDTLSYEQYF.

The chain is built from TRBV5-1 and TRBJ2-7; 8 bases are shared with TRBD2. V dropped 4 bases and J dropped 3; count of bases not matched to a gene: 9. The germline CDR1 and CDR2 sequences are SGHRS and YFSETQ. The CDR3 extends over 15 amino acids. The CDR3 spells CASSATSGALYEQYF. As DNA, the CDR3 is TGCGCCAGCAGCGCCACTAGCGGAGCCCTCTACGAGCAGTACTTC.

V gene TRBV28 combines with J gene TRBJ2-2; TRBD2 aligns across 8 bases. Trimming at V came to 3 bases and at J to 5 bases, leaving 2 bases not matched to a gene. There are 14 residues in the CDR3. The germline V gene encodes CDR1 MDHEN and CDR2 SYDVKM. CDR3 nucleotides: TGTGCCAGCAGTTTTCCGGGGGGGACCGGGGAGCTGTTTTTT. It encodes CASSFPGGTGELFF.

The sample holds a few counts of this clone. This chain joins TRBV10-3 and TRBJ1-2, with D possibly matching TRBD1 (6 bases). CDR1 ENHRY and CDR2 SYGVKD come from the germline V gene. Trimming shortened V by 4 bases and J by 7 bases, and 13 bases separated the two germline ends. The CDR3 runs 13 residues. The CDR3 coding sequence is TGTGCCATCAGTGGGGTACAGGGAAGTGGCTACACCTTC. Encoded protein: CAISGVQGSGYTF.

The chain carries TRBV5-6 and TRBJ1-2; maybe TRBD1 (5 bases). Trimming stripped 4 bases from V and 7 bases from J, with 11 bases between. The CDR3 sequence is 12 residues long. Germline V gene data show CDR1 as SGHDT and CDR2 as YYEEEE. The chain's CDR3 is CASSPGVLGYTF. CDR3 DNA: TGTGCCAGCAGCCCGGGGGTGCTTGGCTACACCTTC.

This rearrangement joins TRBV6-5 to TRBJ2-7; 8 positions agree with TRBD1. Germline V gives CDR1 MNHEY, CDR2 SVGAGI. This CDR3 has 14 residues. With 8 bases clipped from V and 3 bases from J, the junction kept 9 bases outside the gene matches. CDR3 nucleotides: TGTGCCAGCTCCTGGGGGACAGGAGACTACGAGCAGTACTTC. Encoded protein: CASSWGTGDYEQYF.

The chain employs TRBV15 and TRBJ1-2; D is perhaps TRBD1 (6 bases). Trimming took off 3 bases at V and 7 bases at J, with 12 bases between the two ends. This CDR3 spans 13 amino acids. The germline V gene encodes CDR1 LNHNV and CDR2 YYDKDF (reference sequence). CDR3 nucleotides: TGTGCCACCAGCAGCCAGGGGCCACGTGGCTACACCTTC. Translated, it gives CATSSQGPRGYTF.

The chain links TRBV28 to TRBJ2-1, with 7 bases identical to TRBD1. Germline V gives CDR1 MDHEN, CDR2 SYDVKM. The length of the CDR3 is 15 residues. With 4 bases clipped from V and 3 bases from J, the junction kept 6 bases outside the gene matches. Here the CDR3 DNA reads TGTGCCAGCAGTTCCAGACAGGGATACTACAATGAGCAGTTCTTC. It codes for CASSSRQGYYNEQFF.

V usage is TRBV27 and J usage is TRBJ2-7; 7 nucleotides match TRBD2. This CDR3 spans 16 amino acids. The V and J ends lost 8 bases and 0 bases, in that order; junction bases with no gene match: 13. CDR1 is MNHEY and CDR2 is SMNVEV in the germline V gene (reference sequence). Here the CDR3 reads CASHRYFSGTSYEQYF. The CDR3 nucleotides read TGTGCCAGCCATAGATATTTCAGCGGGACCTCCTACGAGCAGTACTTC.

Here the CDR3 reads CASSPSGQHNEQFF. For the CDR3, the DNA is TGTGCCAGCTCACCGTCGGGACAGCACAATGAGCAGTTCTTC. The chain has TRBV18 and TRBJ2-1; TRBD1 aligns across 7 bases. The trim removed 3 bases at V and 5 bases at J, leaving 4 bases unmatched. The germline gives CDR1 KGHSH, CDR2 LQKENI. The CDR3 covers 14 residues.